The rows below give T cell receptor beta chains drawn from one sample of a study of T-cell memory formation after mild COVID-19. TCRdb passed the 5' RACE reads through MiXCR, listing each CDR3 protein once. The table shows about 410,000 distinct CDR3 sequences, with roughly 18% occurring only once. Material for sequencing was PBMCs or a T cell subset sorted from them (not recorded which). Receptors were obtained from a man aged 18 to 29 who had mild COVID-19 (a few samples of this study predate the infection). Cell type and time point are not known. The CDR3 runs from the conserved cysteine through the conserved F or W. A D gene is named only where the DNA matches it firmly. Some rows mark clone size as missing; the rest say once, few, many or name a class of expanded clone.

v_call: TRBV5-6; d_call: .; j_call: TRBJ2-1; clone_size: few; cdr3_aa: CASSLSPRGQFF; cdr3_nt: TGTGCCAGCAGCTTGTCCCCCAGGGGGCAGTTCTTC
v_call: TRBV3-1; d_call: TRBD2; j_call: TRBJ2-3; clone_size: .; cdr3_aa: CASSQLAGGTDTQYF; cdr3_nt: TGTGCCAGCAGCCAACTAGCGGGGGGAACAGATACGCAGTATTTT
v_call: TRBV29-1; d_call: TRBD1; j_call: TRBJ2-3; clone_size: .; cdr3_aa: CSVEAGQGYTQYF; cdr3_nt: TGCAGCGTTGAAGCGGGACAGGGATATACGCAGTATTTT
v_call: TRBV7-9; d_call: .; j_call: TRBJ2-7; clone_size: many; cdr3_aa: CASSLAGTYEQYF; cdr3_nt: TGTGCCAGCAGCTTAGCGGGGACCTACGAGCAGTACTTC
v_call: TRBV5-1; d_call: TRBD2; j_call: TRBJ2-5; clone_size: few; cdr3_aa: CASRLAAQETQYF; cdr3_nt: TGCGCCAGCAGACTAGCGGCTCAAGAGACCCAGTACTTC
v_call: TRBV6-5; d_call: TRBD1; j_call: TRBJ2-1; clone_size: .; cdr3_aa: CASSYGQVREQFF; cdr3_nt: TGTGCCAGCAGTTACGGACAGGTCCGTGAGCAGTTCTTC
v_call: TRBV9; d_call: .; j_call: TRBJ1-3; clone_size: .; cdr3_aa: CASSVADRAGNTIYF; cdr3_nt: TGTGCCAGCAGCGTAGCTGACCGGGCTGGAAACACCATATATTTT
v_call: TRBV9; d_call: .; j_call: TRBJ1-2; clone_size: .; cdr3_aa: CASSVAPNYGYTF; cdr3_nt: TGTGCCAGCAGCGTAGCCCCGAATTATGGCTACACCTTC
v_call: TRBV11-2; d_call: .; j_call: TRBJ2-2; clone_size: .; cdr3_aa: CASSYLVGELFF; cdr3_nt: TGTGCCAGCAGCTATCTAGTCGGGGAGCTGTTTTTT
v_call: TRBV6-5; d_call: .; j_call: TRBJ1-1; clone_size: .; cdr3_aa: CASSPGWAEAFF; cdr3_nt: TGTGCCAGCAGTCCGGGATGGGCTGAGGCTTTCTTT
v_call: TRBV4-1; d_call: TRBD2; j_call: TRBJ2-2; clone_size: .; cdr3_aa: CASSPPTRTSGGPNTGELFF; cdr3_nt: TGCGCCAGCAGCCCACCCACAAGGACTAGCGGGGGTCCTAACACCGGGGAGCTGTTTTTT
v_call: TRBV29-1; d_call: TRBD1; j_call: TRBJ1-3; clone_size: few; cdr3_aa: CSAGQGGNTIYF; cdr3_nt: TGCAGCGCGGGACAGGGAGGAAACACCATATATTTT